This TCR beta chain derives from a study of T cell clonality in common variable immunodeficiency. This clone was seen repeatedly, ten times or more. Its specificity is unknown. The read ends 3 residues before the CDR3 terminus; that terminus is restored from the germline J gene. This CDR3 has 13 amino acids. CDR1 and CDR2 from the germline V gene are SNHLY and FYNNEI. Trimming cost V 10 bases and J 0 bases; bases outside gene matches: 6. Equal genomic DNA amounts from CVID and control samples were sequenced. TCRdb's copy holds only in-frame clones and misses some; the assay was immunoSEQ multiplex PCR. The table records over 35,000 clones without singletons, the ten largest covering roughly a tenth. Study-level findings and limits: Fewer TCRbeta clones were shared among CVID subjects than controls. The cause of increased CVID clonality remains unclear without subpopulation sequencing. Compared with healthy controls, CVID subjects showed increased TCRbeta clonality, mostly in about a third.

The sequenced sample consisted of peripheral blood mononuclear cells. The gene calls are TRBV2 and TRBJ2-7, with 7 bases aligning to TRBD1. This receptor was obtained from a person aged 18-70 years in good health. CDR3 DNA (partial): TGTGCCACCCAAGGGGACAGCTCCTACGAG. Protein product: CATQGDSSYE. The whole CDR3 region reads CATQGDSSYEQYF.